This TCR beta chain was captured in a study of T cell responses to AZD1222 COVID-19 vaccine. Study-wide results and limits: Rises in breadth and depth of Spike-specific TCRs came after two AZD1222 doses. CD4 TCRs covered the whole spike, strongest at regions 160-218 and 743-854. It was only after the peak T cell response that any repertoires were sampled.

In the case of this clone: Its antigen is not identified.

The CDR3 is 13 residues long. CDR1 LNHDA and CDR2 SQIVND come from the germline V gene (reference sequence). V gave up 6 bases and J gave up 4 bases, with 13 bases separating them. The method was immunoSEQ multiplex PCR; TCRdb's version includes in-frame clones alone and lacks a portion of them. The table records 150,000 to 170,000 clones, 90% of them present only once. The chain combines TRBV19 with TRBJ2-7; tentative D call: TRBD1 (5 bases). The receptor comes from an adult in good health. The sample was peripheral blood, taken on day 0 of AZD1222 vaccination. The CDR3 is CASSRGQGYEQYF. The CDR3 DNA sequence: TGTGCCAGTAGCCGAGGACAAGGATACGAGCAGTACTTC.